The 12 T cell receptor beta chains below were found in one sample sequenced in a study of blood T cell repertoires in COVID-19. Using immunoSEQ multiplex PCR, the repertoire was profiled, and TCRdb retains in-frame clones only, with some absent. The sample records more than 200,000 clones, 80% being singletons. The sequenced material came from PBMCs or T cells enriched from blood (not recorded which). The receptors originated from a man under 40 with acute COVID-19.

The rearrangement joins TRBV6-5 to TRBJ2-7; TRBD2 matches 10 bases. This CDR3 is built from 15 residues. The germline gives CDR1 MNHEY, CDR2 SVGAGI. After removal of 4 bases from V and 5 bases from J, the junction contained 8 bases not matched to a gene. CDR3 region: CASSSLAGGLDEQYF. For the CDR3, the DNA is TGTGCCAGCAGTTCTTTAGCGGGGGGCCTCGACGAGCAGTACTTC.

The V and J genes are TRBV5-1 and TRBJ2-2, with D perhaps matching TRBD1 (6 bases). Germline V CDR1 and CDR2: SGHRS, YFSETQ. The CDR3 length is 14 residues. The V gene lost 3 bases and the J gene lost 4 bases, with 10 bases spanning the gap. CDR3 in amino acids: CASSWDTTTGELFF. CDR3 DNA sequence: TGCGCCAGCAGCTGGGACACAACCACCGGGGAGCTGTTTTTT.

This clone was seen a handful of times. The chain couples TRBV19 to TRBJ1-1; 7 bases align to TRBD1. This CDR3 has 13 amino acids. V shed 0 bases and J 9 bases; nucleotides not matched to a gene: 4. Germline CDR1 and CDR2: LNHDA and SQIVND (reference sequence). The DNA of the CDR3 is TGTGCCAGTAGTATAGATGCGACAGGGCAAGCTTTCTTT. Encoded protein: CASSIDATGQAFF.

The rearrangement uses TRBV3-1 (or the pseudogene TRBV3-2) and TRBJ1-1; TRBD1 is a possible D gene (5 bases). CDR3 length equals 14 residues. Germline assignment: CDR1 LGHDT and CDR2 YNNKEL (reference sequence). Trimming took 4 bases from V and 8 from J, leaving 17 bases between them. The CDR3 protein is CASSPPTAIVEAFF. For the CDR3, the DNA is TGTGCCAGCAGCCCTCCGACAGCTATTGTAGAAGCTTTCTTT.

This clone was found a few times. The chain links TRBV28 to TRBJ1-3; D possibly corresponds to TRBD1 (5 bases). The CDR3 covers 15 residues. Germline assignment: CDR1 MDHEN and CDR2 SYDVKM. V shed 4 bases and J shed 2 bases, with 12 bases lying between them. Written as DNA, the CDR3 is TGTGCCAGCAGTTCCCCCGGCAGGGCTGGAAACACCATATATTTT. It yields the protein CASSSPGRAGNTIYF.

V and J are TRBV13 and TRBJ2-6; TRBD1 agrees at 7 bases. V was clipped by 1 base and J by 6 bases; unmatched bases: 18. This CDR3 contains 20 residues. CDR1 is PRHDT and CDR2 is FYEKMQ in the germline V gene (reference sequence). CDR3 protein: CASSLATIRDRDSEANVLTF. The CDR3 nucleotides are TGTGCCAGCAGCTTAGCCACGATCCGGGACAGAGACTCGGAGGCCAACGTCCTGACTTTC.

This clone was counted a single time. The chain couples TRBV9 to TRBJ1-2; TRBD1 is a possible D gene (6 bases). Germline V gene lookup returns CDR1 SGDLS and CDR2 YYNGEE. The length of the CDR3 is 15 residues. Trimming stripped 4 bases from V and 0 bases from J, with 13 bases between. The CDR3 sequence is CASSIQGNSNYGYTF. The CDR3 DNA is TGTGCCAGCAGCATACAGGGTAACTCTAACTATGGCTACACCTTC. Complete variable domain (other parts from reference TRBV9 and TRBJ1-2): DSGVTQTPKHLITATGQRVTLRCSPRSGDLSVYWYQQSLDQGLQFLIQYYNGEERAKGNILERFSAQQFPDLHSELNLSSLELGDSALYFCASSIQGNSNYGYTFGSGTRLTVV.

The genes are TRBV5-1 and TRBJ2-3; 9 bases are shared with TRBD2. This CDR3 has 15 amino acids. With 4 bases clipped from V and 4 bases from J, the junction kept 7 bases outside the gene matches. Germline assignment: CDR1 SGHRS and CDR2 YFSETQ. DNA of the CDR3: TGCGCCAGCAGCGCCCCCGGACTAGCGCCAGATACGCAGTATTTT. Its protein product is CASSAPGLAPDTQYF.

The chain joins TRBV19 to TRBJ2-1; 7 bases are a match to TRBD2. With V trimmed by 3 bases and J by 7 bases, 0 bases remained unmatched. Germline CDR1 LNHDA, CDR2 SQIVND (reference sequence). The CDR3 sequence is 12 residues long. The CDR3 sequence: CASSMGGNEQFF. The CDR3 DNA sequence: TGTGCCAGTAGTATGGGAGGGAATGAGCAGTTCTTC.

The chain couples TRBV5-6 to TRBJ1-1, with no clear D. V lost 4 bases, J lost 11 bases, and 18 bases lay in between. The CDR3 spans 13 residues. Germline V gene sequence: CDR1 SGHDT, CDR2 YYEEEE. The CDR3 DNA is TGTGCCAGCAGCCGGCGGGAGGGCGGATGGGCTTTCTTT. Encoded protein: CASSRREGGWAFF.

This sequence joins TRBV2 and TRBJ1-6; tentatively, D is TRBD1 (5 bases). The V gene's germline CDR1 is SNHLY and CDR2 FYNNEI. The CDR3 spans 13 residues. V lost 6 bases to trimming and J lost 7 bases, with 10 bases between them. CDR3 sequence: CASRDTVNSPLHF. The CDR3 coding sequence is TGTGCCAGCAGGGACACGGTGAATTCACCCCTCCACTTT.

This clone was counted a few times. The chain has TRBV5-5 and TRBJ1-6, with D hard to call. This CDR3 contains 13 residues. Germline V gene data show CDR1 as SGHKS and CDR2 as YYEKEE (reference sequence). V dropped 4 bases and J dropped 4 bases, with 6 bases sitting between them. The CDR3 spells CASSPLYNSPLHF. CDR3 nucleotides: TGTGCCAGCAGCCCCCTTTATAATTCACCCCTCCACTTT.